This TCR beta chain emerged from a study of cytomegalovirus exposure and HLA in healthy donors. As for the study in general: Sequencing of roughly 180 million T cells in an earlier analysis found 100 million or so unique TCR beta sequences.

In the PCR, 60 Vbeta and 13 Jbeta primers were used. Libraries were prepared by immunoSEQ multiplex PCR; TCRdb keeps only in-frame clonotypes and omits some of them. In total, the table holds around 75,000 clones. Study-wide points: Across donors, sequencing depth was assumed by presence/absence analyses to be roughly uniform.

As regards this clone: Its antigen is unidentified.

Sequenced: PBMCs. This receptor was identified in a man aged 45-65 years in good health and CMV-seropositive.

CDR3 sequence: CASSLSSGNYNSPLHF. CDR3 in DNA: TGTGCCAGCAGCTTGAGTTCGGGAAATTATAATTCACCCCTCCACTTT. This chain links TRBV5-6 with TRBJ1-6; D ambiguous. Germline V gene data show CDR1 as SGHDT and CDR2 as YYEEEE. The CDR3 extends over 16 amino acids. The V end was cut by 1 base, the J end by 4 bases, with 12 bases between. The variable domain in full, with the rest retrieved from reference TRBV5-6 and TRBJ1-6, is DAGVTQSPTHLIKTRGQQVTLRCSPKSGHDTVSWYQQALGQGPQFIFQYYEEEERQRGNFPDRFSGHQFPNYSSELNVNALLLGDSALYLCASSLSSGNYNSPLHFGNGTRLTVT.